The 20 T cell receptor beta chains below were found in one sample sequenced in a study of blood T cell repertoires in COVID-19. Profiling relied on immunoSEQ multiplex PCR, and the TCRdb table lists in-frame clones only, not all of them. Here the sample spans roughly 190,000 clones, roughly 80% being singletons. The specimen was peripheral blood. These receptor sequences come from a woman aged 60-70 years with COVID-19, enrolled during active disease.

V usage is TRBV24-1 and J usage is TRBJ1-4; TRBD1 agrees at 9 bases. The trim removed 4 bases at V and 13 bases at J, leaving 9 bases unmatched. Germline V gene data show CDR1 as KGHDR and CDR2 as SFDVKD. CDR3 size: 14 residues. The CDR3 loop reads CATSDPGTGQALFF. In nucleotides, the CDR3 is TGTGCCACCAGTGACCCCGGGACAGGGCAGGCACTGTTTTTT.

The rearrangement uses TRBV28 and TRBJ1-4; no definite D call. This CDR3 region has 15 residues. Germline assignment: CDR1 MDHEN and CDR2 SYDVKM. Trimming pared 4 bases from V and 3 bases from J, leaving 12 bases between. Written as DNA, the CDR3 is TGTGCCAGCAGTTCCCCCGCGGGGTCTAATGAAAAACTGTTTTTT. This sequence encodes CASSSPAGSNEKLFF.

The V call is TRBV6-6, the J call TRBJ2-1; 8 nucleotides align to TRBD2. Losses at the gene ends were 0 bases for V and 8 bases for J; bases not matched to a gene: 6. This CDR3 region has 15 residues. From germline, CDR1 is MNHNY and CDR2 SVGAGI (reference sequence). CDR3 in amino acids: CASSYSRGGSDEQFF. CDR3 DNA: TGTGCCAGCAGTTACTCCCGGGGGGGGAGCGATGAGCAGTTCTTC.

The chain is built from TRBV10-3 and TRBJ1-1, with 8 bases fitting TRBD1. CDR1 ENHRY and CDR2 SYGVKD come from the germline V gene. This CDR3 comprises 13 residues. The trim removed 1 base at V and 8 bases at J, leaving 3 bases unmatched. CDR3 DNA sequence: TGTGCCATCAGTGAGTTGGGACAGGAAGAAGCTTTCTTT. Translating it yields CAISELGQEEAFF.

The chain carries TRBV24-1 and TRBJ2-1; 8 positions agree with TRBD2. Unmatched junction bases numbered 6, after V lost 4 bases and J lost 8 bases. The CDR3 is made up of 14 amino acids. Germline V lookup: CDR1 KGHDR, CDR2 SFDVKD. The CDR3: CATSDPGTRDEQFF. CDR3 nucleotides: TGTGCCACCAGTGACCCCGGGACTAGAGATGAGCAGTTCTTC.

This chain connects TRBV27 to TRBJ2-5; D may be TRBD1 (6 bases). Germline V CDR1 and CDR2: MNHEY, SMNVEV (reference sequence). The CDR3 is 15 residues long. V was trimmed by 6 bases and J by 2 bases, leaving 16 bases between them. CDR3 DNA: TGTGCCAGCAGGAGTGTACAGGGTTTACAAGAGACCCAGTACTTC. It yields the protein CASRSVQGLQETQYF.

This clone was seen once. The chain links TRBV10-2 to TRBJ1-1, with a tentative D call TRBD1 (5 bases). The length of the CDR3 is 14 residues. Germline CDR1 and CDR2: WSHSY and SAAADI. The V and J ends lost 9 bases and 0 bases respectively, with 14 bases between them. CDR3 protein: CASRWGVMNTEAFF. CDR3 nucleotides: TGCGCCAGTCGATGGGGGGTCATGAACACTGAAGCTTTCTTT.

The chain's CDR3 is CASSPEPGLAGPGELFF. In DNA form, the CDR3 reads TGCGCCAGCAGCCCAGAACCGGGACTAGCGGGCCCCGGGGAGCTGTTTTTT. The V call is TRBV4-3, the J call TRBJ2-2; TRBD2 agrees at 12 bases. CDR1 and CDR2 (germline): LGHNA, YSLEER. The CDR3 totals 17 residues. V lost 4 bases and J lost 6; bases outside the gene matches: 9.

Here the CDR3 DNA reads TGCGCCAGCAGCTTGGACAGGGGTCAGCCCCAGCATTTT. Its protein product is CASSLDRGQPQHF. This chain connects TRBV5-1 to TRBJ1-5, with 7 positions matching TRBD1. CDR3 size: 13 residues. Germline V gives CDR1 SGHRS, CDR2 YFSETQ. After removal of 0 bases from V and 6 bases from J, the junction contained 0 bases not matched to a gene.

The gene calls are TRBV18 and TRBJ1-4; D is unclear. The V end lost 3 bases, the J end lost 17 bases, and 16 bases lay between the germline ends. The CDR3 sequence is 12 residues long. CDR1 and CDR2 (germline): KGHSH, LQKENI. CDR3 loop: CASSPSGGPVFF. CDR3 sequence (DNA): TGTGCCAGCTCACCTTCCGGCGGCCCCGTCTTTTTT.

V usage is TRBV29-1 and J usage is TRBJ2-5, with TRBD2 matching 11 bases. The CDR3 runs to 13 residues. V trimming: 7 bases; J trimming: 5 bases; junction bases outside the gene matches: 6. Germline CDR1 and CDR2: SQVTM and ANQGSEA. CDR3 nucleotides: TGCAGCGCGGGGCTAGCGGGAGGCGAGACCCAGTACTTC. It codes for CSAGLAGGETQYF.

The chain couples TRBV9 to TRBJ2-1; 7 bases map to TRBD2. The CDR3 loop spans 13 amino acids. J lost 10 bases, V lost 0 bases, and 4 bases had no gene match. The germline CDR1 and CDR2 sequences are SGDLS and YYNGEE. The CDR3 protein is CASSVGLAKEQFF. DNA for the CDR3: TGTGCCAGCAGCGTAGGACTAGCTAAGGAGCAGTTCTTC.

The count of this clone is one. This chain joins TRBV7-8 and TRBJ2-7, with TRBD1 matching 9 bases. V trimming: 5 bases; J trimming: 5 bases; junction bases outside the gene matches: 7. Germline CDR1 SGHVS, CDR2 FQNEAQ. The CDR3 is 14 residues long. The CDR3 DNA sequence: TGTGCCAGCAGCCCCGGGACAGGGAGGGACGAGCAGTACTTC. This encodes CASSPGTGRDEQYF.

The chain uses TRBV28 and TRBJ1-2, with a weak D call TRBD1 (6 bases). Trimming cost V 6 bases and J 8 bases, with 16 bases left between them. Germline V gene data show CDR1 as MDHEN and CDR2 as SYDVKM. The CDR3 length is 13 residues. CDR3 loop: CASRPGTKEGYTF. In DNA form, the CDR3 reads TGTGCCAGCAGACCCGGGACAAAGGAGGGCTACACCTTC.

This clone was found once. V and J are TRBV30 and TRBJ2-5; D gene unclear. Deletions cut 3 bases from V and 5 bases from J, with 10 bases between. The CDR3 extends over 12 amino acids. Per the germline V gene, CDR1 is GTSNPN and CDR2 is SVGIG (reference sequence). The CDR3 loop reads CAWRQSRETQYF. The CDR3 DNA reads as TGTGCCTGGAGGCAGTCCAGGGAGACCCAGTACTTC.

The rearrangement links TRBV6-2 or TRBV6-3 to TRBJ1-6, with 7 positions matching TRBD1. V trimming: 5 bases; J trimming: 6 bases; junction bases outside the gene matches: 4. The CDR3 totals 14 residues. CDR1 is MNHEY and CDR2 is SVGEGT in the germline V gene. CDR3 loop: CASSQGQFNSPLHF. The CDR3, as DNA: TGTGCCAGCAGTCAGGGACAGTTTAATTCACCCCTCCACTTT.

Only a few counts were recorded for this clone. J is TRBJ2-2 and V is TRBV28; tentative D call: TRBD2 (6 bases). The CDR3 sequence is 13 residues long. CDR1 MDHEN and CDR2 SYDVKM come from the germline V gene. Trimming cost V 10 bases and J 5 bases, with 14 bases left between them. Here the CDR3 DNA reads TGTGCCACTCGGGCCGCGGGGACCGGGGAGCTGTTTTTT. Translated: CATRAAGTGELFF.

The CDR3, as DNA: TGCAGCGTTGAACTGTGGAGGGGCCACGAGCAGTACTTC. Translating it yields CSVELWRGHEQYF. The J gene is TRBJ2-7, the V gene TRBV29-1, with TRBD2 as a possible D gene (6 bases). CDR1 is SQVTM and CDR2 is ANQGSEA in the germline V gene. The V end lost 2 bases, the J end lost 5 bases, and 13 bases lay between the germline ends. The CDR3 sequence is 13 residues long.

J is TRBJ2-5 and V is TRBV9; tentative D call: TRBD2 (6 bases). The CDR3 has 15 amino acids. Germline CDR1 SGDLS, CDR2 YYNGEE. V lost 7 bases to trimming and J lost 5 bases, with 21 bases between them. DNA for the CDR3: TGTGCCAGCTCCTCCGACGGGAGTAGAGTGGAGACCCAGTACTTC. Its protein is CASSSDGSRVETQYF.

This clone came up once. DNA of the CDR3: TGCGCCAGCAGTCAAAGTCCGACTAGCTGGACCGGGGAGCTGTTTTTT. Translating it yields CASSQSPTSWTGELFF. The chain joins TRBV4-3 to TRBJ2-2; 7 bases fit TRBD2. Per the germline V gene, CDR1 is LGHNA and CDR2 is YSLEER. Trimming cost V 6 bases and J 5 bases; bases outside gene matches: 12. CDR3 length equals 16 residues.